The 20 T cell receptor beta chains presented below share a single source sample, sequenced in a study of blood T cell dynamics during melanoma immunotherapy. Using immunoSEQ multiplex PCR, the repertoire was profiled, and TCRdb retains in-frame clones only, with some absent. Of 7,000 to 9,000 clones listed, about 86% are singletons. Documented time point: pre-treatment baseline. Sample: blood, taken from a patient treated with checkpoint blockade. These receptors originate from a human donor with melanoma.

By sample share, this clone is large. The CDR3 DNA sequence: TGTGCCAGCAGGACCACCGCCGGGGGCAATCAGCCCCAGCATTTT. Translation: CASRTTAGGNQPQHF. J is TRBJ1-5 and V is TRBV27; D is uncertain. CDR1 is MNHEY and CDR2 is SMNVEV in the germline V gene (reference sequence). The CDR3 covers 15 residues. V shed 6 bases and J shed 2 bases, with 14 bases lying between them.

J is TRBJ1-5 and V is TRBV15; D is uncertain. V lost 3 bases, J lost 1 base, and 10 bases lay in between. Germline V gives CDR1 LNHNV, CDR2 YYDKDF (reference sequence). This CDR3 region has 15 residues. The CDR3 is CATSSAEVSNQPQHF. Written as DNA, the CDR3 is TGTGCCACCAGCAGTGCAGAGGTGAGCAATCAGCCCCAGCATTTT.

CDR3 in amino acids: CASSLGGGGRVYGYTF. CDR3 in DNA: TGTGCCAGCAGCTTAGGAGGCGGGGGGCGCGTCTATGGCTACACCTTC. The V call is TRBV11-2, the J call TRBJ1-2; maybe TRBD1 (6 bases). Per germline, CDR1 SGHAT and CDR2 FQNNGV. This CDR3 has 16 amino acids. Deletions cut 1 base from V and 4 bases from J, with 16 bases between.

The chain links TRBV6-4 to TRBJ2-3; D ambiguous. Germline V CDR1 and CDR2: MRHNA, SNTAGT. The CDR3 totals 14 residues. The V and J ends lost 3 bases and 0 bases respectively, with 7 bases between them. The CDR3 here is CASSELASTDTQYF. Written as DNA, the CDR3 is TGTGCCAGCAGTGAGTTGGCTAGCACAGATACGCAGTATTTT.

This clone has a single count. V gene TRBV7-3 combines with J gene TRBJ1-3; 10 nucleotides line up with TRBD1. The CDR3 has 17 amino acids. J was trimmed by 3 bases and V by 5 bases; bases with no gene match: 10. Germline V gene sequence: CDR1 SGHTA, CDR2 FQGTGA. The CDR3 reads CASSPTRTGGLGNTIYF. Here the CDR3 DNA reads TGTGCCAGCAGCCCCACGAGGACAGGGGGACTTGGAAACACCATATATTTT.

This sequence joins TRBV7-6 and TRBJ1-4; D ambiguous. Trimming removed 5 bases at V and 1 base at J, with 8 bases between. This CDR3 contains 14 residues. The germline gives CDR1 SGHVS, CDR2 FNYEAQ. CDR3 coding DNA: TGTGCCAGCAGCCCGACGGAAACTAATGAAAAACTGTTTTTT. It translates to CASSPTETNEKLFF.

This clone appeared a few times. This chain connects TRBV2 to TRBJ2-5, with 7 nucleotides matching TRBD1. The J segment lost 4 bases and the V segment lost 8 bases, leaving 10 bases of the junction unmatched. CDR3 length: 14 amino acids. Per the germline V gene, CDR1 is SNHLY and CDR2 is FYNNEI. The CDR3 bases are TGTGCCAGCCAGCCGGGACAGATGATAGAGACCCAGTACTTC. Protein sequence: CASQPGQMIETQYF.

The gene calls are TRBV30 and TRBJ1-5; TRBD1 might be the D (5 bases). Germline CDR1 reads GTSNPN; CDR2 reads SVGIG (reference sequence). The CDR3 has 13 residues. The V end was cut by 2 bases, the J end by 4 bases, with 9 bases between. CDR3 bases: TGTGCCTGGAGTTTGGGGCAAAATCAGCCCCAGCATTTT. Its translation: CAWSLGQNQPQHF.

The rearrangement uses TRBV25-1 and TRBJ1-4, with 9 bases matching TRBD1. This CDR3 has 16 amino acids. V shed 3 bases and J 7 bases; nucleotides not matched to a gene: 9. The germline V gene encodes CDR1 MGHDK and CDR2 SYGVNS. The CDR3 is CASSDLRPGQGEKLFF. The CDR3 nucleotides are TGTGCCAGCAGTGACTTACGGCCGGGACAGGGTGAAAAACTGTTTTTT.

The count of this clone is one. The chain recombines TRBV6-1 with TRBJ1-4; D is undetermined. Germline loops: CDR1 MNHNS, CDR2 SASEGT. The CDR3 extends over 14 amino acids. V was cut by 4 bases and J by 4 bases, with 10 bases left in between. This chain's CDR3 is CASSAPEYNEKLFF. In nucleotides, the CDR3 is TGTGCCAGCAGTGCCCCCGAATATAATGAAAAACTGTTTTTT.

The chain couples TRBV6-1 to TRBJ2-7, with a weak D call TRBD1 (5 bases). CDR1 and CDR2 (germline): MNHNS, SASEGT. Deletions cut 3 bases from V and 4 bases from J, with 16 bases between. The CDR3 spans 15 residues. This CDR3 is CASSDRQGGVYEQYF. The CDR3 DNA reads TGTGCCAGCAGTGATCGGCAGGGTGGGGTTTACGAGCAGTACTTC.

The chain employs TRBV27 and TRBJ2-6, with 10 bases identical to TRBD1. V lost 6 bases to trimming and J lost 2 bases; unmatched junction nucleotides: 7. The CDR3 sequence is 17 residues long. CDR1 is MNHEY, CDR2 SMNVEV, per germline (reference sequence). The DNA for the CDR3 is TGTGCCAGCAGGAGGGGACAGGGGTCGGCTGGGGCCAACGTCCTGACTTTC. The encoded protein is CASRRGQGSAGANVLTF. Looking up the rest from reference TRBV27 and TRBJ2-6 gives the full variable domain: EAQVTQNPRYLITVTGKKLTVTCSQNMNHEYMSWYRQDPGLGLRQIYYSMNVEVTDKGDVPEGYKVSRKEKRNFPLILESPSPNQTSLYFCASRRGQGSAGANVLTFGAGSRLTVL.

The chain links TRBV14 to TRBJ1-1, with TRBD1 matching 7 bases. Germline V gives CDR1 SGHDN, CDR2 FVKESK. The CDR3 contains 15 residues. V trimming: 4 bases; J trimming: 6 bases; junction bases outside the gene matches: 11. The CDR3 coding sequence is TGTGCCAGCAGCCTCCTGACAGGGCGATTCGCTGAAGCTTTCTTT. It encodes CASSLLTGRFAEAFF.

The V gene is TRBV9, the J gene TRBJ2-7, with D perhaps matching TRBD1 (5 bases). The CDR3 is 13 amino acids. Trimming cost V 3 bases and J 2 bases, with 9 bases left between them. Germline CDR1 and CDR2: SGDLS and YYNGEE. CDR3 nucleotides: TGTGCCAGCAGCGGAGAACAGGCCTACGAGCAGTACTTC. Its protein is CASSGEQAYEQYF. The full variable domain, its missing parts supplied by reference TRBV9 and TRBJ2-7, is DSGVTQTPKHLITATGQRVTLRCSPRSGDLSVYWYQQSLDQGLQFLIQYYNGEERAKGNILERFSAQQFPDLHSELNLSSLELGDSALYFCASSGEQAYEQYFGPGTRLTVT.

This clone appeared once. This chain links TRBV6-1 with TRBJ2-7; 8 bases are a match to TRBD1. V shed 6 bases, J shed 3 bases, and the junction held 1 base outside the gene matches. The CDR3 has 12 residues. Germline values: CDR1 MNHNS, CDR2 SASEGT. As DNA, the CDR3 is TGTGCCAGCAGGGACAGGGTCTACGAGCAGTACTTC. Protein sequence: CASRDRVYEQYF.

This chain joins TRBV5-4 and TRBJ2-5; 8 positions agree with TRBD2. Looked up from germline, CDR1 is SGHNT and CDR2 is YYREEE (reference sequence). The V gene end was trimmed by 4 bases and the J gene end by 1 base; junction bases not matched to a gene: 9. The CDR3 spans 16 residues. CDR3 loop: CASSRGTTSAQETQYF. The CDR3 DNA reads TGTGCCAGCAGCCGAGGGACGACTAGCGCCCAAGAGACCCAGTACTTC.

V is TRBV28 and J is TRBJ1-1; possibly TRBD1 for D (6 bases). In germline, CDR1 is MDHEN, CDR2 SYDVKM. The CDR3 loop spans 17 amino acids. The V end lost 2 bases, the J end lost 5 bases, and 21 bases lay between the germline ends. CDR3 amino acids: CASSLTGLRGRGTEAFF. The CDR3 region has the DNA TGTGCCAGCAGTTTAACGGGTCTCCGGGGGCGGGGGACTGAAGCTTTCTTT.

In this sample, this clone turned up a few times. The chain links TRBV6-4 to TRBJ1-5; D is unclear. Germline-derived CDR1 and CDR2 are MRHNA and SNTAGT. V lost 6 bases and J 0 bases, leaving 6 bases between the germline ends. The length of the CDR3 is 13 residues. The CDR3 is CASSLNSNQPQHF. The CDR3 coding sequence is TGTGCCAGCAGCCTTAATAGCAATCAGCCCCAGCATTTT.

This rearrangement joins TRBV7-9 to TRBJ1-4, with 7 nucleotides matching TRBD1. CDR1 is SEHNR, CDR2 FQNEAQ, per germline (reference sequence). V lost 4 bases and J lost 8; bases outside the gene matches: 7. The CDR3 spans 14 residues. The CDR3 coding sequence is TGTGCCAGCAGCTCGACAGGGAACGGAGAAAAACTGTTTTTT. It translates to CASSSTGNGEKLFF.

This chain joins TRBV2 and TRBJ2-7; 10 bases line up with TRBD1. This CDR3 has 14 amino acids. J lost 4 bases, V lost 3 bases, and 3 bases had no gene match. Per germline, CDR1 SNHLY and CDR2 FYNNEI. The CDR3 bases are TGTGCCAGCAGTGAGGGACAGGGGTGGTACGAGCAGTACTTC. Translation gives CASSEGQGWYEQYF.